The 29 T cell receptor beta chains presented below share a single source sample, sequenced in a study of T cell changes during pregnancy in multiple sclerosis. The data were produced by immunoSEQ multiplex PCR, yet TCRdb's version contains in-frame clones alone and is incomplete. Among fewer than 85,000 clones listed, 85% to 95% were seen once. The specimen was peripheral blood, collected in the third trimester of pregnancy. The receptors shown here come from a female donor with multiple sclerosis, enrolled in a pregnancy study.

This chain connects TRBV28 to TRBJ2-7; 7 bases agree with TRBD1. After removal of 6 bases from V and 1 base from J, the junction contained 12 bases not matched to a gene. This CDR3 has 16 amino acids. The germline CDR1 and CDR2 sequences are MDHEN and SYDVKM. The chain's CDR3 is CASSFYKGQRSYEQYF. The CDR3 DNA sequence: TGTGCCAGCAGCTTCTATAAGGGACAGAGATCCTACGAGCAGTACTTC.

The chain uses TRBV15 and TRBJ1-1; TRBD1 is a possible D gene (5 bases). Germline V CDR1 and CDR2: LNHNV, YYDKDF (reference sequence). CDR3 length: 12 amino acids. Trimming shortened V by 1 base and J by 7 bases, and 7 bases separated the two germline ends. CDR3 in amino acids: CATSRGGGEAFF. CDR3 bases: TGTGCCACCAGCAGAGGGGGGGGTGAAGCTTTCTTT.

The chain couples TRBV4-2 to TRBJ2-2; possibly TRBD2 for D (6 bases). CDR1 LGHNA and CDR2 YNFKEQ come from the germline V gene. The CDR3 consists of 15 residues. With 3 bases removed from V and 3 bases from J, the gap between germline ends came to 11 bases. CDR3: CASSHLTGDTGELFF. The CDR3 region has the DNA TGTGCCAGCAGCCATCTGACGGGGGACACCGGGGAGCTGTTTTTT.

The chain couples TRBV15 to TRBJ2-7, with D tentatively TRBD1 (5 bases). The CDR3 totals 14 residues. Germline CDR1 reads LNHNV; CDR2 reads YYDKDF (reference sequence). V lost 0 bases and J lost 7, with 13 bases in between. The CDR3 here is CATSRDRVSVEQYF. CDR3 coding DNA: TGTGCCACCAGCAGAGACAGGGTATCTGTGGAGCAGTACTTC.

CDR3: CASSSREGSYEQYF. The CDR3 bases are TGTGCCAGCAGCTCCAGGGAAGGGTCCTACGAGCAGTACTTC. The V call is TRBV6-6, the J call TRBJ2-7, with D perhaps TRBD1 (5 bases). The germline V and J ends were trimmed by 6 bases and 1 base, with 13 bases remaining between them. CDR3 size: 14 residues. The germline V gene has CDR1 MNHNY and CDR2 SVGAGI (reference sequence).

This clone was observed a single time. The chain recombines TRBV6-5 with TRBJ1-2, with TRBD1 matching over 7 bases. Germline CDR1 MNHEY, CDR2 SVGAGI. The CDR3 loop spans 13 amino acids. The junction had 5 bases not matched to a gene; V was cut back by 5 bases and J by 5 bases. CDR3 nucleotides: TGTGCCAGCAGTCCTAGGGGGCTGTATGGCTACACCTTC. It is translated as CASSPRGLYGYTF.

Sample share makes this clone large. The J gene is TRBJ1-2, the V gene TRBV13; 9 positions match TRBD1. CDR1 and CDR2 from the germline V gene are PRHDT and FYEKMQ (reference sequence). The CDR3 extends over 13 amino acids. Trimming cost V 5 bases and J 8 bases; bases outside gene matches: 6. CDR3 DNA: TGTGCCAGCAGCGGATGGACAGGGGAAGGCTACACCTTC. Translation: CASSGWTGEGYTF.

The J gene is TRBJ1-6, the V gene TRBV7-9; D is undetermined. This CDR3 has 12 amino acids. In germline, CDR1 is SEHNR, CDR2 FQNEAQ (reference sequence). Trimming removed 4 bases from V and 6 bases from J, with 4 bases in between. CDR3 sequence reads: CASSYINSPLHF. CDR3 DNA sequence: TGTGCCAGCAGCTATATTAATTCACCCCTCCACTTT.

The chain carries TRBV4-2 and TRBJ2-2, with D hard to call. The V gene lost 0 bases and the J gene lost 6 bases, with 8 bases spanning the gap. Looked up from germline, CDR1 is LGHNA and CDR2 is YNFKEQ. This CDR3 contains 14 residues. The CDR3 here is CASSQDLVSGELFF. CDR3 in DNA: TGTGCCAGCAGCCAAGATTTAGTCTCCGGGGAGCTGTTTTTT.

The V gene is TRBV27, the J gene TRBJ1-2, with TRBD1 matching 7 bases. CDR1 MNHEY and CDR2 SMNVEV come from the germline V gene (reference sequence). The CDR3 extends over 11 amino acids. CDR3 loop: CGPPSGGGYTF. DNA for the CDR3: TGTGGACCCCCGTCAGGGGGTGGCTACACCTTC.

The chain uses TRBV7-9 and TRBJ1-6; D gene uncertain. Germline-derived CDR1 and CDR2 are SEHNR and FQNEAQ (reference sequence). This CDR3 has 15 amino acids. The ends were cut back, 8 bases at V and 0 bases at J, with 11 bases in the middle. The CDR3 region is CASSFGSSYNSPLHF. The CDR3 DNA reads as TGTGCCAGCTCTTTCGGGAGCTCCTATAATTCACCCCTCCACTTT.

The chain links TRBV5-1 to TRBJ2-1; 9 bases line up with TRBD2. CDR1 is SGHRS and CDR2 is YFSETQ in the germline V gene. The CDR3 extends over 15 amino acids. V was pared by 0 bases and J by 8 bases, with 6 bases of the junction left unmatched. This chain's CDR3 is CASSLGGGGYDEQFF. CDR3 DNA sequence: TGCGCCAGCAGCTTGGGCGGGGGGGGTTATGATGAGCAGTTCTTC.

The chain couples TRBV18 to TRBJ1-5; tentatively, D is TRBD1 (5 bases). The CDR3 is 13 amino acids. V lost 4 bases to trimming and J lost 4 bases, with 8 bases between them. Germline V gene lookup returns CDR1 KGHSH and CDR2 LQKENI. The CDR3 DNA reads as TGTGCCAGCTCACTGAAGGGGAATCAGCCCCAGCATTTT. It codes for CASSLKGNQPQHF.

The chain employs TRBV18 and TRBJ1-1, with 7 bases matching TRBD1. The CDR3 has 13 amino acids. Germline V CDR1 and CDR2: KGHSH, LQKENI. Trimming removed 3 bases from V and 4 bases from J; junction bases left unmatched: 2. The CDR3 sequence: CASSPAGGTEAFF. For the CDR3, the DNA is TGTGCCAGCTCACCGGCAGGGGGCACTGAAGCTTTCTTT.

The chain has TRBV11-3 and TRBJ2-2; 8 bases line up with TRBD1. Trimming cost V 5 bases and J 6 bases; bases outside gene matches: 5. The CDR3 length is 14 residues. CDR1 and CDR2 (germline): SGHNT, YENEEA. The CDR3 here is CASSLRGQAGELFF. The CDR3, as DNA: TGTGCCAGCAGCCTCAGGGGGCAGGCCGGGGAGCTGTTTTTT.

This rearrangement joins TRBV4-1 to TRBJ1-2, with 10 bases matching TRBD1. Trimming cost V 1 base and J 8 bases; bases outside gene matches: 4. The CDR3 extends over 14 amino acids. Germline lookup yields CDR1 MGHRA and CDR2 YSYEKL. The CDR3 nucleotides read TGCGCCAGCAGCCAAGGGGACAGGGGCTTAGGCTACACCTTC. It encodes CASSQGDRGLGYTF.

This chain joins TRBV11-2 and TRBJ2-1, with 7 positions matching TRBD2. Germline V gene data show CDR1 as SGHAT and CDR2 as FQNNGV. The CDR3 loop spans 17 amino acids. The J segment lost 7 bases and the V segment lost 1 base, leaving 13 bases of the junction unmatched. CDR3 in DNA: TGTGCCAGCAGCTTAGCGGGGTATCCGGGGGAGGGGAATGAGCAGTTCTTC. As protein: CASSLAGYPGEGNEQFF. The variable domain in full, completed from reference TRBV11-2 and TRBJ2-1, reads EAGVAQSPRYKIIEKRQSVAFWCNPISGHATLYWYQQILGQGPKLLIQFQNNGVVDDSQLPKDRFSAERLKGVDSTLKIQPAKLEDSAVYLCASSLAGYPGEGNEQFFGPGTRLTVL.

The chain couples TRBV11-2 to TRBJ1-4; a possible D gene is TRBD1 (6 bases). Deletions cut 5 bases from V and 0 bases from J, with 10 bases between. The CDR3 is 15 amino acids. Germline V gene data show CDR1 as SGHAT and CDR2 as FQNNGV. CDR3 sequence (DNA): TGTGCCAGCAGCCCGACAGGATCAACTAATGAAAAACTGTTTTTT. Translation gives CASSPTGSTNEKLFF.

In the case of this clone: Distinct nucleotide sequences in the sample also encode this CDR3. The V gene is TRBV5-6, the J gene TRBJ2-7; no clear D gene. The V end was cut by 2 bases, the J end by 0 bases, with 6 bases between. This CDR3 is built from 13 residues. The V gene's germline CDR1 is SGHDT and CDR2 YYEEEE. The CDR3 loop is CASSLAGSYEQYF. CDR3 nucleotide sequence: TGTGCCAGCAGCTTAGCAGGCTCCTACGAGCAGTACTTC.

The chain is built from TRBV9 and TRBJ2-2; 9 positions match TRBD2. Germline loops: CDR1 SGDLS, CDR2 YYNGEE. The CDR3 sequence is 15 residues long. V lost 2 bases and J lost 6; bases outside the gene matches: 5. The CDR3 spells CASSVASGVSGELFF. The CDR3 DNA reads as TGTGCCAGCAGCGTGGCTAGCGGGGTGTCCGGGGAGCTGTTTTTT.

The chain joins TRBV7-3 to TRBJ2-5; 8 bases map to TRBD2. V trimming: 0 bases; J trimming: 4 bases; junction bases outside the gene matches: 4. Germline V gives CDR1 SGHTA, CDR2 FQGTGA. This CDR3 is 15 amino acids long. The DNA for the CDR3 is TGTGCCAGCAGCTTAACTAGCGGGGTATCAGAGACCCAGTACTTC. This codes for CASSLTSGVSETQYF.

The V gene is TRBV4-2, the J gene TRBJ2-1, with TRBD2 identical over 9 bases. V trimming: 0 bases; J trimming: 7 bases; junction bases outside the gene matches: 7. Germline V CDR1 and CDR2: LGHNA, YNFKEQ. The CDR3 is 16 amino acids. The CDR3 bases are TGTGCCAGCAGCCAAGATGGGCGGGGGGGCCTGAATGAGCAGTTCTTC. Residues: CASSQDGRGGLNEQFF.

The CDR3 loop is CASSLVPDEQYF. The CDR3 DNA sequence: TGCGCCAGCAGCTTGGTTCCCGACGAGCAGTACTTC. The V call is TRBV5-1, the J call TRBJ2-7; D not resolved. The CDR3 runs 12 residues. Trimming cost V 0 bases and J 5 bases, with 6 bases left between them. CDR1 is SGHRS, CDR2 YFSETQ, per germline.

The gene calls are TRBV6-5 and TRBJ2-7, with 7 bases matching TRBD1. Looked up from germline, CDR1 is MNHEY and CDR2 is SVGAGI. V shed 2 bases and J 7 bases; nucleotides not matched to a gene: 5. The CDR3 sequence is 13 residues long. The CDR3 loop is CASSYGLQGEQYF. CDR3 nucleotide sequence: TGTGCCAGCAGTTACGGCCTACAGGGGGAGCAGTACTTC.

Remarks on this clone: A junction end diverges from the germline sequence, so it may reflect a read error. The rearrangement joins TRBV7-2 to TRBJ2-7; TRBD2 agrees at 9 bases. Germline-derived CDR1 and CDR2 are SGHTA and FQGNSA. The CDR3 loop spans 14 amino acids. The CDR3 sequence: CASSLAGRTYEQYF. The CDR3 DNA is TGTGCCAGCAGCCTAGCGGGGCGTACCTACGAGCAGTACTTC.

The V gene is TRBV19, the J gene TRBJ1-2; no definite D call. Germline CDR1 and CDR2: LNHDA and SQIVND (reference sequence). V was shortened by 6 bases and J by 4 bases, with 15 bases between the two germline ends. The CDR3 runs to 14 residues. The CDR3 spells CASSPGRGVYGYTF. CDR3 nucleotides: TGTGCCAGTAGCCCCGGTCGAGGAGTCTATGGCTACACCTTC. Full variable domain (missing parts from reference TRBV19 and TRBJ1-2): DGGITQSPKYLFRKEGQNVTLSCEQNLNHDAMYWYRQDPGQGLRLIYYSQIVNDFQKGDIAEGYSVSREKKESFPLTVTSAQKNPTAFYLCASSPGRGVYGYTFGSGTRLTVV.

This chain connects TRBV12-5 to TRBJ2-1; 9 bases map to TRBD2. The ends lost 5 bases at V and 7 bases at J; junction bases unmatched: 9. Per the germline V gene, CDR1 is LGHNT and CDR2 is FRNRAP. This CDR3 spans 15 amino acids. CDR3 protein: CASGPGTSSFNEQFF. The CDR3 DNA sequence: TGTGCTAGTGGTCCGGGGACTAGCTCCTTTAATGAGCAGTTCTTC.

This chain links TRBV27 with TRBJ2-1, with D possibly being TRBD1 (6 bases). The CDR3 extends over 11 amino acids. Germline values: CDR1 MNHEY, CDR2 SMNVEV (reference sequence). V lost 6 bases, J lost 10 bases, and 10 bases lay in between. CDR3 DNA: TGTGCCAGCAGGAGGGGGTTGGAGCAGTTCTTC. Its translation is CASRRGLEQFF.

V gene TRBV6-4 combines with J gene TRBJ1-6; 9 bases match TRBD1. Germline V gene sequence: CDR1 MRHNA, CDR2 SNTAGT. The V segment lost 0 bases and the J segment 9 bases; nucleotides outside the gene matches: 0. There are 14 residues in the CDR3. The CDR3 protein is CASSDSDRGSPLHF. CDR3 nucleotide sequence: TGTGCCAGCAGTGACTCGGACAGGGGTTCACCCCTCCACTTT.